These 13 T cell receptor beta chains originate from one sample sequenced in a study of cytomegalovirus exposure and HLA in healthy donors. The PCR contained 60 Vbeta and 13 Jbeta primers. Method: immunoSEQ multiplex PCR; TCRdb's copy keeps in-frame clones and lacks some. The sample records 180,000 or so clones, 75% to 90% being singletons. Sequenced: PBMCs. The receptors derive from a young woman in good health and CMV-seronegative.

The chain recombines TRBV7-2 with TRBJ2-5; D uncertain. The CDR3 is made up of 14 amino acids. Germline CDR1 SGHTA, CDR2 FQGNSA. The V and J ends lost 3 bases and 0 bases respectively, with 8 bases between them. The CDR3 spells CASSFSVYQETQYF. As DNA, the CDR3 is TGTGCCAGCAGCTTTTCGGTGTACCAAGAGACCCAGTACTTC. Variable domain in full (rest from reference TRBV7-2 and TRBJ2-5): GAGVSQSPSNKVTEKGKDVELRCDPISGHTALYWYRQSLGQGLEFLIYFQGNSAPDKSGLPSDRFSAERTGGSVSTLTIQRTQQEDSAVYLCASSFSVYQETQYFGPGTRLLVL.

The rearrangement uses TRBV11-2 and TRBJ1-1, with TRBD1 matching over 9 bases. Trimming removed 5 bases from V and 1 base from J; junction bases left unmatched: 5. This CDR3 has 15 amino acids. CDR1 and CDR2 from the germline V gene are SGHAT and FQNNGV. For the CDR3, the DNA is TGTGCCAGCAGCACAAACAGGGGGCGGAACACTGAAGCTTTCTTT. This encodes CASSTNRGRNTEAFF.

The genes are TRBV9 and TRBJ1-1, with 8 bases matching TRBD1. The V gene end was trimmed by 3 bases and the J gene end by 4 bases; junction bases not matched to a gene: 11. CDR3 length: 16 residues. Germline loops: CDR1 SGDLS, CDR2 YYNGEE. Here the CDR3 DNA reads TGTGCCAGCAGCGCGGTCACAGGGGGTGGCGGCACTGAAGCTTTCTTT. Protein sequence: CASSAVTGGGGTEAFF.

This sequence joins TRBV11-2 and TRBJ2-1; no clear D. The CDR3 totals 14 residues. Trimming removed 0 bases from V and 6 bases from J, with 9 bases in between. The germline V gene encodes CDR1 SGHAT and CDR2 FQNNGV. CDR3 sequence reads: CASSLDLVVNEQFF. The CDR3 DNA reads as TGTGCCAGCAGCTTAGATCTAGTAGTCAATGAGCAGTTCTTC.

The chain has TRBV11-2 and TRBJ2-1; TRBD2 matches 7 bases. J lost 4 bases, V lost 7 bases, and 13 bases had no gene match. CDR1 SGHAT and CDR2 FQNNGV come from the germline V gene. The CDR3 covers 16 residues. This CDR3 reads CASTPGGGRGYNEQFF. The CDR3 nucleotides read TGTGCCAGCACCCCTGGGGGGGGAAGAGGGTACAATGAGCAGTTCTTC.

The table lists this clone with a few counts. The V and J genes are TRBV5-4 and TRBJ2-5, with TRBD2 identical over 8 bases. V lost 0 bases, J lost 4 bases, and 8 bases stayed unmatched. Germline lookup yields CDR1 SGHNT and CDR2 YYREEE (reference sequence). The CDR3 has 16 amino acids. The CDR3 here is CASSLGTSPLGETQYF. In DNA form, the CDR3 reads TGTGCCAGCAGCTTGGGGACTAGCCCCCTTGGAGAGACCCAGTACTTC.

The chain links TRBV28 to TRBJ2-1, with TRBD1 matching 7 bases. CDR1 and CDR2 (germline): MDHEN, SYDVKM. The CDR3 has 17 residues. V was pared by 2 bases and J by 9 bases, with 16 bases of the junction left unmatched. CDR3 residues: CASSLLVNRGMSFEQFF. CDR3 coding DNA: TGTGCCAGCAGTTTACTCGTTAACAGGGGAATGAGCTTTGAGCAGTTCTTC. Combining the CDR3 with reference TRBV28 and TRBJ2-1 gives the whole variable domain DVKVTQSSRYLVKRTGEKVFLECVQDMDHENMFWYRQDPGLGLRLIYFSYDVKMKEKGDIPEGYSVSREKKERFSLILESASTNQTSMYLCASSLLVNRGMSFEQFFGPGTRLTVL.

The chain is built from TRBV6-1 and TRBJ2-2, with TRBD2 matching over 7 bases. CDR3 length: 14 amino acids. Trimming at V came to 8 bases and at J to 1 base, leaving 4 bases not matched to a gene. CDR1 and CDR2 (germline): MNHNS, SASEGT. DNA for the CDR3: TGTGCCAGCGACAAGCGGGGGAACACCGGGGAGCTGTTTTTT. This sequence encodes CASDKRGNTGELFF.

This rearrangement joins TRBV7-9 to TRBJ2-7, with 10 bases fitting TRBD1. Germline CDR1 and CDR2: SEHNR and FQNEAQ (reference sequence). V lost 3 bases to trimming and J lost 4 bases; unmatched junction nucleotides: 6. There are 15 residues in the CDR3. CDR3 region: CASSFGRQGAYEQYF. CDR3 coding DNA: TGTGCCAGCAGCTTTGGGCGACAGGGGGCGTACGAGCAGTACTTC.

This clone has more than one count but fewer than ten. The chain's CDR3 is CASSLNPRETQYF. The CDR3 nucleotides are TGTGCCAGCAGCTTAAATCCCAGGGAGACCCAGTACTTC. The chain employs TRBV7-3 and TRBJ2-5; D remains ambiguous. Between the trimmed V and J ends, which lost 1 base and 5 bases, there was a span of 8 bases. The CDR3 extends over 13 amino acids. Germline values: CDR1 SGHTA, CDR2 FQGTGA. The variable domain in full, completed from reference TRBV7-3 and TRBJ2-5, reads GAGVSQTPSNKVTEKGKYVELRCDPISGHTALYWYRQSLGQGPEFLIYFQGTGAADDSGLPNDRFFAVRPEGSVSTLKIQRTERGDSAVYLCASSLNPRETQYFGPGTRLLVL.

The CDR3 spells CASSLLRAGNTIYF. In DNA, the CDR3 is TGTGCCAGCAGTTTATTGAGGGCTGGAAACACCATATATTTT. This sequence joins TRBV28 and TRBJ1-3; no firm D call. V was shortened by 1 base and J by 2 bases, with 6 bases between the two germline ends. The CDR3 sequence is 14 residues long. The germline V gene has CDR1 MDHEN and CDR2 SYDVKM.

This sequence joins TRBV5-1 and TRBJ1-1, with D possibly being TRBD1 (5 bases). The germline gives CDR1 SGHRS, CDR2 YFSETQ. V shed 0 bases and J shed 1 base, with 13 bases lying between them. The CDR3 spans 16 residues. The CDR3 here is CASSLAGGRENTEAFF. The CDR3 bases are TGCGCCAGCAGCTTGGCCGGGGGGAGGGAGAACACTGAAGCTTTCTTT.

The chain uses TRBV5-1 and TRBJ2-7; 13 positions match TRBD2. Germline V lookup: CDR1 SGHRS, CDR2 YFSETQ. The CDR3 has 15 amino acids. With 4 bases clipped from V and 3 bases from J, the junction kept 4 bases outside the gene matches. CDR3 sequence (DNA): TGCGCCAGCAGCCATGGGACTAGCGGGGACTACGAGCAGTACTTC. Protein: CASSHGTSGDYEQYF. The full variable domain, its missing parts supplied by reference TRBV5-1 and TRBJ2-7, is KAGVTQTPRYLIKTRGQQVTLSCSPISGHRSVSWYQQTPGQGLQFLFEYFSETQRNKGNFPGRFSGRQFSNSRSEMNVSTLELGDSALYLCASSHGTSGDYEQYFGPGTRLTVT.